A single T cell receptor (beta chain) is shown here with its context. Its antigen remains unidentified. This entry is derived from a study of beta chain features in type 1 diabetes. The CDR3 has 15 amino acids. Germline lookup yields CDR1 LGHNA and CDR2 YSLEER. V gave up 0 bases and J gave up 0 bases, with 9 bases separating them. Expressed TCRB transcripts were sequenced after all isolated RNA was converted to cDNA. The repertoire was sequenced with immunoSEQ multiplex PCR; TCRdb's copy has only in-frame clones and lacks some. Of approximately 380,000 clones detected, roughly 16% appear once; the ten largest clones hold 0.019%. Findings and caveats of the study: Sequencing used cDNA, and cells with high TCR expression could therefore be over-represented.

The sample comprised naive CD4+ T cells from blood. The clonotype was recovered from a woman aged 18 to 35 in good health. V is TRBV4-3 and J is TRBJ2-7, with D possibly TRBD2 on 6 matching bases. The chain's CDR3 is CASSQEGGDSYEQYF. As DNA, the CDR3 is TGCGCCAGCAGCCAAGAAGGAGGGGACTCCTACGAGCAGTACTTC.